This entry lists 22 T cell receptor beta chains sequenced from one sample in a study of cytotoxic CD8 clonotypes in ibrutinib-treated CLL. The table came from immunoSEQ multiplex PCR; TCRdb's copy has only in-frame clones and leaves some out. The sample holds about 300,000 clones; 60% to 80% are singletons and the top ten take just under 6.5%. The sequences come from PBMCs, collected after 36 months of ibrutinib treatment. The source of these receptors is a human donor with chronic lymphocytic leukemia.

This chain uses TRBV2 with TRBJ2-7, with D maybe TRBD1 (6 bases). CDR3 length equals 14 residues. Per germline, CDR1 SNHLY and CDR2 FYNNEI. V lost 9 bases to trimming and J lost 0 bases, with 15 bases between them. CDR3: CARSHNRDSYEQYF. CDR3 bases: TGTGCCAGAAGTCACAACAGGGACTCCTACGAGCAGTACTTC.

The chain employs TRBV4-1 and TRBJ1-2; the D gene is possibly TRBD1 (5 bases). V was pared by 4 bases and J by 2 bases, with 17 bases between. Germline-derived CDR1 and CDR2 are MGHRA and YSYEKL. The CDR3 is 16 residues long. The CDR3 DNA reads TGCGCCAGCAGCCGAATTCCCGGGACGGTGAACTATGGCTACACCTTC. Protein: CASSRIPGTVNYGYTF.

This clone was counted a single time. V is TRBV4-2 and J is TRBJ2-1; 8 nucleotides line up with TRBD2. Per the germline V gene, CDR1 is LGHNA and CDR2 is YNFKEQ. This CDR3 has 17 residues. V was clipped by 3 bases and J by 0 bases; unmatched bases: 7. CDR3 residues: CASSQRGVISSYNEQFF. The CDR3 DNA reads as TGTGCCAGCAGCCAGCGGGGGGTCATCAGCTCCTACAATGAGCAGTTCTTC.

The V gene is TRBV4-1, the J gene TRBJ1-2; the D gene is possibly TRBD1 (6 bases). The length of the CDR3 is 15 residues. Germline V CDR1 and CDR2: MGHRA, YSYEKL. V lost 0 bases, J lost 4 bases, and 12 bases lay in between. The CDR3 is CASSQDSGTLYGYTF. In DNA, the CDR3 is TGCGCCAGCAGCCAAGATTCGGGGACACTCTATGGCTACACCTTC.

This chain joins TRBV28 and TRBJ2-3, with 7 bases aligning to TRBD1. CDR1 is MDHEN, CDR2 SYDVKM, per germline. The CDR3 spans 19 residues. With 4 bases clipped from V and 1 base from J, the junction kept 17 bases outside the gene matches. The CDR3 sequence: CASSSPRFARQGGTDTQYF. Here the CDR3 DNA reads TGTGCCAGCAGTTCCCCCCGCTTTGCCAGACAGGGCGGCACAGATACGCAGTATTTT.

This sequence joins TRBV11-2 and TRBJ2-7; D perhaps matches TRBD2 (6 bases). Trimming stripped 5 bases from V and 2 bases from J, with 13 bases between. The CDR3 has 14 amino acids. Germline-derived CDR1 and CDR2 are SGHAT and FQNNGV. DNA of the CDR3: TGTGCCAGCAGCCGTCGCGGGGCAGCCTACGAGCAGTACTTC. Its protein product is CASSRRGAAYEQYF.

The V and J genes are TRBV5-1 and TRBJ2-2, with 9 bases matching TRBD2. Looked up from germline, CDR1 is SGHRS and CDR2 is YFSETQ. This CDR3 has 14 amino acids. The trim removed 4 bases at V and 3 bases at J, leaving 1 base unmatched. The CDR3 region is CASSRLADTGELFF. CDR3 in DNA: TGCGCCAGCAGCAGACTAGCGGACACCGGGGAGCTGTTTTTT.

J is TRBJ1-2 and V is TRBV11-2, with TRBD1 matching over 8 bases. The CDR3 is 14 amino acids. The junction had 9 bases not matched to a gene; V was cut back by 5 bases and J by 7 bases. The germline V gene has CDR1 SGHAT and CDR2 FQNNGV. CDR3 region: CASSPRTGGSGYTF. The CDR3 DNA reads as TGTGCCAGCAGCCCACGAACAGGGGGATCTGGCTACACCTTC.

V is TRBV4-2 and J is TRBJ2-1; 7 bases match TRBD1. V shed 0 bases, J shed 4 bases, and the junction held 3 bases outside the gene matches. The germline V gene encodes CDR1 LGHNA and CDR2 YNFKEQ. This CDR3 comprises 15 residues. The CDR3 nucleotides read TGTGCCAGCAGCCAAGATGACAGGGTGTACAATGAGCAGTTCTTC. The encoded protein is CASSQDDRVYNEQFF.

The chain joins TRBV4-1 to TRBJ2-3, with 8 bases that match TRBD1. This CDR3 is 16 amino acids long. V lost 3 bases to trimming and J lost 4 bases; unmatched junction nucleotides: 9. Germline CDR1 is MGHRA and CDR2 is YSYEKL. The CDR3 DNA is TGCGCCAGCAGCCAGGACAGGGCTAAGGGGGCAGATACGCAGTATTTT. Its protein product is CASSQDRAKGADTQYF.

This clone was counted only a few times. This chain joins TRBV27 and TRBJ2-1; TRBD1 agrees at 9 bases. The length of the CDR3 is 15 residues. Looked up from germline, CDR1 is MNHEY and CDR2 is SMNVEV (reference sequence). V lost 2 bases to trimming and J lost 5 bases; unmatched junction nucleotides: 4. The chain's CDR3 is CASSLVGQGNNEQFF. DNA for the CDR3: TGTGCCAGCAGTTTAGTGGGACAGGGTAACAATGAGCAGTTCTTC.

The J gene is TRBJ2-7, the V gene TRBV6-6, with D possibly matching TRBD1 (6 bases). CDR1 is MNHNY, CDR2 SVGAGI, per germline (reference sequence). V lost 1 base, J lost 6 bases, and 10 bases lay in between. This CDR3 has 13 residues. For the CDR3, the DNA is TGTGCCAGCAGTTACTACAGGGCCCGCGAGCAGTACTTC. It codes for CASSYYRAREQYF.

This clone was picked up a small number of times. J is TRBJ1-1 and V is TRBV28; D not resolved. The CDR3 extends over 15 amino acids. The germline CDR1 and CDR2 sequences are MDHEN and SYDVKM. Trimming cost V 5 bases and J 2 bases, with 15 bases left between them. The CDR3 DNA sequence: TGTGCCAGCAGTCCTCCTGAAGGCCTCAACACTGAAGCTTTCTTT. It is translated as CASSPPEGLNTEAFF.

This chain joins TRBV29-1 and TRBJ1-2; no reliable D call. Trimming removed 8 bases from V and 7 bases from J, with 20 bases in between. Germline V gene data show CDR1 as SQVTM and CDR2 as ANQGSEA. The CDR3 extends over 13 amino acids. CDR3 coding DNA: TGCAGCTCCACCTCCACTCCAGGAGCTGGCTACACCTTC. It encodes CSSTSTPGAGYTF.

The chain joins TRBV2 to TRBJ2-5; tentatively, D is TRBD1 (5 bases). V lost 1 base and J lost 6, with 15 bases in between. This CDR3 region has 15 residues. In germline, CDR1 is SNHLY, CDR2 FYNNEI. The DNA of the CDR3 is TGTGCCAGCAGTGAAGGGTCAGGGCCCTTGAAGACCCAGTACTTC. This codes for CASSEGSGPLKTQYF.

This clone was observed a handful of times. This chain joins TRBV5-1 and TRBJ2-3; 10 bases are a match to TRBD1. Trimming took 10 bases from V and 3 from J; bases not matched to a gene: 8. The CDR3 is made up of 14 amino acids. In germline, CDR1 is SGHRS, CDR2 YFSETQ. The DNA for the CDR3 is TGCGCCTGCTCTGGGACAGGGGAAACAGATACGCAGTATTTT. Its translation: CACSGTGETDTQYF.

CDR3 amino acids: CAISDGSLTNYGYTF. DNA of the CDR3: TGTGCCATCAGTGACGGCAGCCTGACTAACTATGGCTACACCTTC. The rearrangement uses TRBV10-3 and TRBJ1-2, with unresolved D. Germline lookup yields CDR1 ENHRY and CDR2 SYGVKD. Trimming took off 3 bases at V and 0 bases at J, with 11 bases between the two ends. CDR3 length equals 15 residues.

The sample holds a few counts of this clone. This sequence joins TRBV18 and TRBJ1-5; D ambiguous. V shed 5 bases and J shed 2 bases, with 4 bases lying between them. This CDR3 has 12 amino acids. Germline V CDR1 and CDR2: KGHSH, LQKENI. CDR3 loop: CASSSGNQPQHF. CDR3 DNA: TGTGCCAGCTCAAGCGGCAATCAGCCCCAGCATTTT.

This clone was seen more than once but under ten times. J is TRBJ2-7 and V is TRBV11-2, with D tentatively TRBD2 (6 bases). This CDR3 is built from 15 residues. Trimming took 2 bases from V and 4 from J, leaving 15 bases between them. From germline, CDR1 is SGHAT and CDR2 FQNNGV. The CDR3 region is CASSLYPRREYEQYF. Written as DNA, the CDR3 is TGTGCCAGCAGCTTATATCCCAGACGGGAGTACGAGCAGTACTTC.

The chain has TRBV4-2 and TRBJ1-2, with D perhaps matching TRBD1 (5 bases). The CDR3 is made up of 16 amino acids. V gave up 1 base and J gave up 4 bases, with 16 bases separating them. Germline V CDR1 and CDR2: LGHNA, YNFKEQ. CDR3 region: CASSQVSGQFSYGYTF. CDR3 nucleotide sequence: TGTGCCAGCAGCCAAGTCTCAGGGCAATTTAGCTATGGCTACACCTTC.

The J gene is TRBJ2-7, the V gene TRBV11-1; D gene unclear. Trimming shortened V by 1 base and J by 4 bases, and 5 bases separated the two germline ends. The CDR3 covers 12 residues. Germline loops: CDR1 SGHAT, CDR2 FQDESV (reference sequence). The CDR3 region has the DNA TGTGCCAGCAGCTTAGTTCTTTACGAGCAGTACTTC. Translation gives CASSLVLYEQYF.

For the CDR3, the DNA is TGTGCCAGCAGCGTAGATATGGGAGGGACCCAGTACTTC. It codes for CASSVDMGGTQYF. The chain combines TRBV9 with TRBJ2-5, with a weak D call TRBD2 (6 bases). Per the germline V gene, CDR1 is SGDLS and CDR2 is YYNGEE. Trimming took 0 bases from V and 7 from J, leaving 10 bases between them. The CDR3 spans 13 residues.